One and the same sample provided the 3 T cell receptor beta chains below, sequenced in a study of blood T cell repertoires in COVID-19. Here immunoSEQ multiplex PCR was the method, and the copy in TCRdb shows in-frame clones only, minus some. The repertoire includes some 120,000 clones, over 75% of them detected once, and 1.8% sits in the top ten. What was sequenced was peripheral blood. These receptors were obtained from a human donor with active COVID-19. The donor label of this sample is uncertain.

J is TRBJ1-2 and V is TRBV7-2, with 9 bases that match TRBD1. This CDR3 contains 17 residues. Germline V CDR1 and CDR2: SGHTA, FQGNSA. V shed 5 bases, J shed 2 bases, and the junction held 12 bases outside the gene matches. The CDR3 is CASSVNQIGTGNYGYTF. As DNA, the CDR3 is TGTGCCAGCAGCGTTAACCAGATTGGGACAGGGAACTATGGCTACACCTTC.

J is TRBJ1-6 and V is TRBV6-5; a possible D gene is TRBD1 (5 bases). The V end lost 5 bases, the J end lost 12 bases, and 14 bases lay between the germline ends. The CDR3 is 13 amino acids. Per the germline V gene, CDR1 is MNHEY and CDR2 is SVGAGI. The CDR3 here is CASSNRQELPLHF. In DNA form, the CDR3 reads TGTGCCAGCAGTAACAGGCAGGAGTTACCCCTCCACTTT.

The CDR3 coding sequence is TGTGCCAGCAGCCCTCCGGGGAAAAGCTCCTACAATGAGCAGTTCTTC. It translates to CASSPPGKSSYNEQFF. The chain joins TRBV11-2 to TRBJ2-1; D may be TRBD2 (5 bases). The CDR3 extends over 16 amino acids. Germline V CDR1 and CDR2: SGHAT, FQNNGV. V shed 5 bases and J shed 0 bases, with 14 bases lying between them.